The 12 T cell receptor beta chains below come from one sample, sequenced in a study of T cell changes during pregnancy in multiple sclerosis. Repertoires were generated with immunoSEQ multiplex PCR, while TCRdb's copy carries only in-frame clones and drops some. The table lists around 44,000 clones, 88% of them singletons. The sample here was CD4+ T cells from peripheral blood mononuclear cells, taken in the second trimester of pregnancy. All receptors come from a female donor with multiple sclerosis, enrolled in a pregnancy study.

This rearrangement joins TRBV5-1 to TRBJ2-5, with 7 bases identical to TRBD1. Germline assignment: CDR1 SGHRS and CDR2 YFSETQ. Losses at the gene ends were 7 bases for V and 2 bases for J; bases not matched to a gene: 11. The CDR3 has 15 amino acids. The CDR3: CASCRTAGGQETQYF. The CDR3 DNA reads TGCGCCAGCTGCCGGACCGCAGGGGGACAAGAGACCCAGTACTTC.

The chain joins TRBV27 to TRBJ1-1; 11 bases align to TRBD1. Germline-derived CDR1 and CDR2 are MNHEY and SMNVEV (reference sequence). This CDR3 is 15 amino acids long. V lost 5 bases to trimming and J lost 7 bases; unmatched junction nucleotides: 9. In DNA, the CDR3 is TGTGCCAGCAGTGGTAGGACAGGGGGCATTAATGAAGCTTTCTTT. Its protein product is CASSGRTGGINEAFF.

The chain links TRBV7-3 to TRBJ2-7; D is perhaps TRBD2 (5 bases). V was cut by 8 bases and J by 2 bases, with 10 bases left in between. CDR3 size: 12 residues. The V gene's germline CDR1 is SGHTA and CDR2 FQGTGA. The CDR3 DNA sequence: TGTGCCAGCGGACTCACCCCCTACGAGCAGTACTTC. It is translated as CASGLTPYEQYF.

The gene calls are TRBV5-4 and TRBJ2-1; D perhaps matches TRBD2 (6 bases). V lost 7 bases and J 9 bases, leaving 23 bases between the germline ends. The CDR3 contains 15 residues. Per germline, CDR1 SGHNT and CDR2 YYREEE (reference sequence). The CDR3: CASQKGLLEGTEQFF. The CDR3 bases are TGTGCCAGCCAAAAAGGACTATTAGAAGGGACTGAGCAGTTCTTC.

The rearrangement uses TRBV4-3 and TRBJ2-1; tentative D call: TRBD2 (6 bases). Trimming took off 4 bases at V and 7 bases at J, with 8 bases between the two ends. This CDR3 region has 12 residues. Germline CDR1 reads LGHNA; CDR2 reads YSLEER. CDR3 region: CASSRTMNEQFF. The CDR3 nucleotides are TGCGCCAGCAGCCGGACTATGAATGAGCAGTTCTTC.

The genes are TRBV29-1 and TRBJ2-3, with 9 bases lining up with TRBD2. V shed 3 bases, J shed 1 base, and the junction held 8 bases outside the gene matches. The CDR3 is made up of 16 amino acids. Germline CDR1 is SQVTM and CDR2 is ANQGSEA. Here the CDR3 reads CSVDSGRSLGTDTQYF. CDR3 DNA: TGCAGCGTTGACAGCGGGAGGTCCCTCGGCACAGATACGCAGTATTTT.

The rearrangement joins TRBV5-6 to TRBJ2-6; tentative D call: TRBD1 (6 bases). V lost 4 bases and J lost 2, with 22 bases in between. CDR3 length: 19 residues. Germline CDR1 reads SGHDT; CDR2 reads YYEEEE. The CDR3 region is CASSQAAQGFLAGANVLTF. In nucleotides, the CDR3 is TGTGCCAGCAGCCAAGCGGCCCAGGGGTTTCTGGCTGGGGCCAACGTCCTGACTTTC.

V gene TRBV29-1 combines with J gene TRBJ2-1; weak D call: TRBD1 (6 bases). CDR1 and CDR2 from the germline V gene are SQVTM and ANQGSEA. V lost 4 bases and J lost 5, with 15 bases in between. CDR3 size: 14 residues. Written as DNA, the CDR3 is TGCAGCGTTGTCTTCCAGGGGAAAAACAATGAGCAGTTCTTC. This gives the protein CSVVFQGKNNEQFF.

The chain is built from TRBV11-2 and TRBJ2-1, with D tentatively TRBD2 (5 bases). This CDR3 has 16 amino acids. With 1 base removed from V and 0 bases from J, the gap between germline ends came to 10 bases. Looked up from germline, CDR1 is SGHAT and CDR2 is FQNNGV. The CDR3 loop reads CASSLVAGRSYNEQFF. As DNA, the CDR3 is TGTGCCAGCAGCTTAGTGGCGGGCCGCTCCTACAATGAGCAGTTCTTC. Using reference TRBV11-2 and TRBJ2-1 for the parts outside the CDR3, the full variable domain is EAGVAQSPRYKIIEKRQSVAFWCNPISGHATLYWYQQILGQGPKLLIQFQNNGVVDDSQLPKDRFSAERLKGVDSTLKIQPAKLEDSAVYLCASSLVAGRSYNEQFFGPGTRLTVL.

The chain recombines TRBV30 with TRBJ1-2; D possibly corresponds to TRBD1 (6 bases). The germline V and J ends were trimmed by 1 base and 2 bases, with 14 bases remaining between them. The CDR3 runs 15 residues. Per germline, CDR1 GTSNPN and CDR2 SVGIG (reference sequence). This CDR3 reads CAWSGEGGRNYGYTF. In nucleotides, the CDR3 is TGTGCCTGGAGTGGGGAGGGGGGAAGGAACTATGGCTACACCTTC.

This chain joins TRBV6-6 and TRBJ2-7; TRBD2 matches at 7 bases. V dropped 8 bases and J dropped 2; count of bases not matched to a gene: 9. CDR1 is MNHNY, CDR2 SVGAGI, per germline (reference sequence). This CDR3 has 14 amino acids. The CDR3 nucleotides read TGTGCCAGCTCCCCCCTAGCGGCCGCCTACGAGCAGTACTTC. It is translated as CASSPLAAAYEQYF.

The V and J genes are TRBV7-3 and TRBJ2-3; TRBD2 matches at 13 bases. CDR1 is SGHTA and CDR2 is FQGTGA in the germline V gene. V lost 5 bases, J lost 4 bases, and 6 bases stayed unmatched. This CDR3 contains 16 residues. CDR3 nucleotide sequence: TGTGCCAGCAGCCCCACCGGGACTAGCGGGGCAGATACGCAGTATTTT. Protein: CASSPTGTSGADTQYF.